This T cell receptor (beta chain) was found in a study of response to subunit inactivated influenza vaccine. Overall study findings and caveats: Authors suggested few new T cells are recruited by each seasonal influenza vaccination.

CDR3 length: 13 amino acids. Germline V gene sequence: CDR1 SGHTA, CDR2 FQGTGA. Trimming removed 5 bases from V and 8 bases from J, with 13 bases in between. TCRdb fed the RT-PCR reads into MiXCR, producing one record per CDR3 protein. Of hundreds of thousands of distinct CDR3 sequences listed, less than 8% are singletons. Note on this clonotype: Its antigen is unidentified.

The gene calls are TRBV7-3 and TRBJ2-1; unclear D gene. The material was PBMCs from blood, obtained around 25 months after vaccination. The TCR comes from a man between 45 and 75 years old who received an inactivated influenza vaccine. CDR3 sequence reads: CASSRYPPDEQFF. As DNA, the CDR3 is TGTGCCAGCAGCCGTTATCCCCCCGATGAGCAGTTCTTC.